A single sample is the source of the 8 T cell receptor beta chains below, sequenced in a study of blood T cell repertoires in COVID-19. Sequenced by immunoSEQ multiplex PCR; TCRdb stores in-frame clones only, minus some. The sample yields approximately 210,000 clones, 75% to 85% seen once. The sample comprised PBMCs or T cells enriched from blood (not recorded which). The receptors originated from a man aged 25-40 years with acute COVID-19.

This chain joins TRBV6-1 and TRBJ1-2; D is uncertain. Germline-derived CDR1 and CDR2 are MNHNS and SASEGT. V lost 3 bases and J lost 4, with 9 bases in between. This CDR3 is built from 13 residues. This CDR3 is CASSDAVAYGYTF. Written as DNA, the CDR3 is TGTGCCAGCAGTGACGCAGTGGCCTATGGCTACACCTTC.

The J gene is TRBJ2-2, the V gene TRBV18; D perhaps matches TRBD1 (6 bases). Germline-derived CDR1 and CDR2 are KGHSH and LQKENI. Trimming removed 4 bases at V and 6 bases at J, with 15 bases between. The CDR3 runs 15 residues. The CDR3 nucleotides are TGTGCCAGCTCACTACAGGGAACCCAATCCGGGGAGCTGTTTTTT. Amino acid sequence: CASSLQGTQSGELFF. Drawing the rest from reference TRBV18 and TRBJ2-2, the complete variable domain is NAGVMQNPRHLVRRRGQEARLRCSPMKGHSHVYWYRQLPEEGLKFMVYLQKENIIDESGMPKERFSAEFPKEGPSILRIQQVVRGDSAAYFCASSLQGTQSGELFFGEGSRLTVL.

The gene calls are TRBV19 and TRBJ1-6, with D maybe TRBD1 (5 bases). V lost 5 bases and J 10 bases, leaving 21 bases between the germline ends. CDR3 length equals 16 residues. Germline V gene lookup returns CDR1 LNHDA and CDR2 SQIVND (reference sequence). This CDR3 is CASSQGGSGWGSPLHF. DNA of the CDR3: TGTGCCAGTAGTCAGGGCGGTTCGGGTTGGGGATCACCCCTCCACTTT.

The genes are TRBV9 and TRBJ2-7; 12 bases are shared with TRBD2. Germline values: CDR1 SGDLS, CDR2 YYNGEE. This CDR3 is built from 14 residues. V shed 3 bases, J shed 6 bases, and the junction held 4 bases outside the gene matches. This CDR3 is CASSGSLAGGEQYF. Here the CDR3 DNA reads TGTGCCAGCAGCGGCTCACTAGCGGGGGGCGAGCAGTACTTC.

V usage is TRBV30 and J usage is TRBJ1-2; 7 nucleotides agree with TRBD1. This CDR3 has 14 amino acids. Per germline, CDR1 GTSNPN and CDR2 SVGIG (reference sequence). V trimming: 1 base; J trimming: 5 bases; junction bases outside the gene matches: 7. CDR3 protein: CAWSGRDRDYGYTF. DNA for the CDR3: TGTGCCTGGAGTGGGCGGGACAGAGATTATGGCTACACCTTC.

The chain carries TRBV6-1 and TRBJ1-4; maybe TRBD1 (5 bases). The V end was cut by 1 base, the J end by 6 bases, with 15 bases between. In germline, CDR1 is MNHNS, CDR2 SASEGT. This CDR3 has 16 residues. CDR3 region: CASSEGPSWGDEKLFF. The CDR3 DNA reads TGTGCCAGCAGTGAAGGGCCCTCTTGGGGGGATGAAAAACTGTTTTTT.

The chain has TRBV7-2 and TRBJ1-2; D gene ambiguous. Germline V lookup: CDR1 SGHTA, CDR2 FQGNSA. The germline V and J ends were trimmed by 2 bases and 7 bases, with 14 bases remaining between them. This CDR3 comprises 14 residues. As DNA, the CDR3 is TGTGCCAGCAGCTTATTGGCGGGAGCTGGTGGCTACACCTTC. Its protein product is CASSLLAGAGGYTF.

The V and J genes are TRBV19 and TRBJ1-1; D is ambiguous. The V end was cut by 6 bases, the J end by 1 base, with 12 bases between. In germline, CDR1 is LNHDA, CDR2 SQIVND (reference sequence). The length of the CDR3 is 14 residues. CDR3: CASSPDWRNTEAFF. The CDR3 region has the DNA TGTGCCAGTAGCCCCGATTGGAGGAACACTGAAGCTTTCTTT.